This T cell receptor beta chain was sequenced in a study of cytomegalovirus exposure and HLA in healthy donors (dated by TCRdb to between 2016 and 2019). A note on the overall study: An earlier analysis of under 600 of the donors reported 250 to 350 Gb of sequence data and roughly 100 million unique TCR beta sequences from around 200 million T cells. An early release that covered more than 550 HLA-typed donors contained approximately 320 gigabases of sequencing data and tens of millions of unique TCR sequences. Among the roughly 410 genotyped donors, around 79% belonged to the genetic ancestry cluster associated with self-reported Caucasian donors. The aim of the study was to test whether cataloging public T cell receptors could identify signatures of past pathogen exposure. The study profiled the T cell repertoires of approximately 700 subjects by immunosequencing and related them to cytomegalovirus serostatus. Besides the first cohort of approximately 670 subjects, a separate validation cohort made up of 120 different subjects was used. To predict cytomegalovirus infection status, the study brought together high-throughput TCR immunosequencing, statistical association of individual TCRs with disease status, and machine learning. A later analysis re-examined previously published TCR beta repertoires from over 500 donors and added high-resolution HLA genotyping to investigate patterns of TCR occurrence. Rather than drawing on any new phenotypic data, the later analysis identified candidate immune exposures from TCR beta sequences and the way those sequences occurred across donors. An earlier analysis of approximately 580 of the donors used high-throughput TCR beta sequencing to judge whether each TCR beta V gene segment behaved as functional or pseudogenic. Donor age, sex, ethnicity and CMV serostatus were collected together with the repertoire data. In a later genetic analysis, genome-wide SNP genotypes for about three fifths of the 666 donors were used, and that subset was treated as a discovery cohort. All discovery cohort repertoires had been generated using a single sequencing platform. Class I and class II HLA loci were covered by the typing at four-digit resolution. Typing coverage differed by locus: A, B, C, DRB1 and DQB1 were typed in roughly 629-630 donors, DQA1 in 522, DPA1 in over 600, and DPB1 in just under 490. Roughly five DR-DQ haplotypes were handled as single units for association and clustering because linkage in the cohort was strong. Across some 400 genotyped donors of the cohort, an average of about 200,000 unique TCR beta nucleotide sequences per donor were sequenced, and roughly 20% of those sequences were non-productive. Results the study describes overall, beyond this receptor: CMV serostatus was the only immune exposure information available for the cohort. Because HLA typing was unavailable for some donors at each locus, only the typed subset was used in association tests. According to a later genetic analysis, donors in an Asian-associated ancestry cluster had fewer N-insertions in productive TCRs than the roughly 670-donor mean. A total of some 180 TCR beta chains were listed by the study as associated with cytomegalovirus. A later analysis found that most CMV-associated TCR beta chains appeared HLA-restricted, with HLA associations seemingly driven largely by CMV exposure. An earlier analysis of approximately 540 of the donors showed that most TCR beta V segments appeared in productive rearrangements either about 87% or about 30% of the time, which broadly matched IMGT annotations. In a later analysis, HLA-associated TCR beta chains showed more clonal expansion and lower generation probabilities than non-associated chains that were equally common. The classifier was reported to diagnose cytomegalovirus status with high specificity and sensitivity in both the original cohort and the validation cohort. In vitro tests confirmed that three of the cytomegalovirus-associated TCR beta chains recognize cytomegalovirus antigens. Correlated functional status among segregating V segments might be attributable to linkage disequilibrium, but an unknown experimental factor could not be ruled out. In a later analysis, the rate of TCR association differed among HLA loci, with DRB1 alleles having the most associated TCRs and HLA-C alleles having the fewest. Roughly uniform sequencing depth across donors was assumed in presence/absence analyses, although this assumption may not hold. In a later genetic analysis, a missense DCLRE1C variant was associated with V-gene and J-gene trimming of TCR beta chains, and the association was replicated in an independent cohort. According to the authors, the approach could potentially be generalized to other disease states and immunological phenotypes. Some IMGT-functional V segments, including TRBV6-2 and TRBV6-3, could not be told apart with the 87-base-pair reads, so those segments were excluded. A later analysis associated roughly 17,000 TCR beta sequences with specific HLA alleles at a false discovery rate of 0.05. When HLA alleles, especially DR and DQ, strongly co-occurred, attributing TCR associations to individual alleles was difficult. Only TCR beta chains were sequenced in this cohort, and the absence of alpha or paired-chain data limited detectable features. Most TCR sequences were seen in very few donors, while some public TCRs were found in many individuals. Several of the top co-occurrence clusters appeared to be linked to parvovirus B19, influenza, CMV and Epstein-Barr virus, according to a later analysis. A cluster of highly shared sequence variants was judged likely to represent a technical artifact of the sequencing pipeline. A further reported finding was that TCR beta sequences accurately predicted the HLA-A and HLA-B alleles for most subjects in the first cohort. Because counts were too low, about 18 rarely observed V segments, including chromosome 9 orphons, were left out of the earlier analysis of several hundred of the donors.

The cohort consisted of 650 to 700 healthy bone marrow donors. At the time of sampling, every cohort member was nominally healthy, though immune exposures that went unrecorded were likely present. The donor was CMV seropositive and was included in the group of 250 to 300 seropositive cohort members. Each donor provided a peripheral blood sample, and peripheral blood mononuclear cells were used for TCR beta sequencing. The Qiagen DNeasy Blood Extraction Kit was used to extract genomic DNA from the blood cell samples. Concerning this clone: The target of this receptor is not known. Within one base of it there is no much larger clone, and no base qualities were kept.

Reading from cysteine to phenylalanine, the CDR3 counts 14 amino acids. Only CDR3 DNA remains: 42 bases, in frame from the first base. The germline V gene gives CDR1 as MGHRA and CDR2 as YSYEKL. V lost 4 bases and J lost 1 base; the stretch between them is 10 bases long. The library came from the immunoSEQ multiplex PCR assay. For the multiplex PCR, a mixture combining 60 forward primers for TCR Vbeta segments and 13 reverse primers for TCR Jbeta segments was used. A multiplex PCR assay on genomic DNA amplified the CDR3 region of rearranged TCR beta genes. Amplified TCR beta libraries were sequenced as 87-base-pair reads on the Illumina HiSeq System. The published analysis was carried out like this. In a later analysis, tens of millions of unique TCR beta chains were counted across the 500 to 850 repertoires, and roughly 11 million of these chains were shared by at least two donors. Raw reads were error-corrected and collapsed into unique sequences with a nearest-neighbor algorithm that merged closely related sequences to remove PCR and sequencing errors. V, D and J gene segments were assigned by aligning CDR3 sequences to IMGT reference sequences. For a sequence to be retained, a match of at least six nucleotides was required to both a V gene segment and a J gene segment. Rearrangements were classified as productive when the CDR3 lacked stop codons and remained in frame with V and J, and all other rearrangements were classified as non-productive. CDR3 was defined by IMGT convention, running from the second conserved V-encoded cysteine to the conserved J-encoded phenylalanine. In an earlier analysis of 550 to 650 of the donors, sequences lacking an unambiguous match to a single V gene segment were excluded. An earlier analysis of several hundred of the donors called V segments functional above 56.7% productive rearrangements and segregating when the between-donor standard deviation exceeded 5%. A statistical classification framework was developed to diagnose cytomegalovirus status using the catalog of TCR beta chain sequences. In a later analysis, TCR nucleotide sequences were compared against IMGT/GENE-DB human TR gene sequences so that V and J genes could be assigned. In a later analysis, CDR3 sequences and most-parsimonious VDJ recombination scenarios were assigned using the TCRdist pipeline. A later analysis defined each TCR beta chain by its CDR3 amino acid sequence plus V-gene family, and excluded reads lacking a unique V-gene family. To address suspected cross-contamination and a sequencing artifact, a later analysis removed approximately 590 highly shared, low-generation-probability nucleotide sequences. In a later analysis, a clonal expansion index was calculated for each public chain from normalized within-repertoire ranks of inferred template counts. Generation probabilities in a later analysis came from a VDJ recombination model fitted to out-of-frame rearrangements, and those results were checked against IGoR. In a later analysis, TCR-TCR, TCR-HLA and TCR-CMV co-occurrence was scored with hypergeometric tests, and a repertoire-size bias correction was applied to TCR pairs. False discovery rates were estimated in a later analysis by permuting HLA or CMV assignments 20 times. In a later analysis, co-occurring TCRs were grouped with DBSCAN, and TCRdist sequence similarity was added when clustering was performed within HLA-allele-positive subsets. Repertoires with fewer than 30,000 or more than 120,000 public chains, plus five repertoires with anomalous nucleotide sharing, were excluded from co-occurrence clustering. Held by TCRdb, this immuneACCESS table contains in-frame sequences only and omits some clones. Under half of the omission traces to an unresolved V gene where checked; the cause of the rest is unknown. V, J and clone size are those of that table, while D and trimming were read from the DNA. Present in this sample are more than 95,000 clones, approximately 80% of which were seen just once. The ten most abundant clones make up roughly 5.4% of the sample.

The V and J segments used are TRBV4-1 and TRBJ2-5; no D gene can be assigned with confidence. The specimen was PBMCs. This receptor was identified in a woman aged 18-29 years in good health and CMV-seropositive. The CDR3 loop reads CASSPISTQETQYF. In nucleotide form, the sequence is TGCGCCAGCAGCCCCATCAGTACCCAAGAGACCCAGTACTTC.